This T cell receptor (beta chain) is drawn from a study of blood T cells in healthy people across ages. A few counts support this clonotype. Deletions cut 1 base from V and 4 bases from J, with 10 bases between. The CDR3 is made up of 14 amino acids. CDR1 is SNHLY and CDR2 is FYNNEI in the germline V gene. Using a J-beta primer mix together with a sample-barcoded 5' primer, a second PCR was run for roughly 7 to 11 cycles. TCRdb recomputed calls from the 5' RACE reads with MiXCR, one row per CDR3 protein. The data hold 900,000 to 950,000 distinct CDR3 sequences, with 25% to 35% observed a single time. These data were likewise used in another study, on T cells of mothers and their children.

The chain has TRBV2 and TRBJ2-5, with D possibly matching TRBD1 (6 bases). The sequencing sample was made of blood. This sequence originates from a woman in her thirties or forties in good health. CDR3 protein: CASSEGGQRETQYF. CDR3 sequence (DNA): TGTGCCAGCAGTGAAGGGGGGCAGCGAGAGACCCAGTACTTC.